These 7 T cell receptor beta chains share one sample of origin, sequenced in a study of T cell repertoires in cytomegalovirus infection (dated by TCRdb to between 2017 and 2020). Instrument on record: Illumina HiSeq 1500. TCRdb handled the public reads itself, with Q25 trimming in fastp and clone calling in MiXCR, and kept productive beta chains. Rows are unified per CDR3 protein, each entry keeping the most common DNA and genes. Recorded for this sample are approximately 70,000 distinct CDR3 sequences; roughly 20% of them occurred a single time. Jointly, the top ten make up 79% of the sample. Their cognate antigens are unknown. Sequencing was done on a sample of PBMCs, sequenced either directly or after in vitro stimulation (not recorded which). All receptors derive from a human donor in good health (CMV status not recorded). Some clones in this sample may be carry-over from other donors' samples.

This chain connects TRBV30 to TRBJ1-5; D unclear. Trimming took off 0 bases at V and 4 bases at J, with 10 bases between the two ends. Per germline, CDR1 GTSNPN and CDR2 SVGIG (reference sequence). The CDR3 has 14 amino acids. The CDR3 loop reads CAWSVESSNQPQHF. The DNA of the CDR3 is TGTGCCTGGAGTGTTGAGAGTTCTAATCAGCCCCAGCATTTT.

This clonotype occurred a few times. The chain carries TRBV28 and TRBJ2-7, with 12 bases that match TRBD2. The CDR3 runs to 17 residues. The trim removed 8 bases at V and 0 bases at J, leaving 11 bases unmatched. Germline V CDR1 and CDR2: MDHEN, SYDVKM. In DNA form, the CDR3 reads TGTGCCAGCCTCTCGGGACTAGCGGGCAGGAGCTCCTACGAGCAGTACTTC. Translation gives CASLSGLAGRSSYEQYF.

Ten or more counts support this clonotype. This chain joins TRBV7-2 and TRBJ2-3; 13 bases align to TRBD2. Germline CDR1 reads SGHTA; CDR2 reads FQGNSA. CDR3 length: 17 amino acids. The V gene end was trimmed by 4 bases and the J gene end by 4 bases; junction bases not matched to a gene: 8. CDR3 residues: CASSWKTSGRSADTQYF. The DNA of the CDR3 is TGTGCCAGCAGCTGGAAGACTAGCGGGAGGAGCGCAGATACGCAGTATTTT. The whole variable domain, filled in from reference TRBV7-2 and TRBJ2-3, reads GAGVSQSPSNKVTEKGKDVELRCDPISGHTALYWYRQSLGQGLEFLIYFQGNSAPDKSGLPSDRFSAERTGGSVSTLTIQRTQQEDSAVYLCASSWKTSGRSADTQYFGPGTRLTVL.

This clonotype was detected many times. The J gene is TRBJ1-3, the V gene TRBV12-3 or TRBV12-4; D possibly corresponds to TRBD1 (6 bases). V was clipped by 6 bases and J by 0 bases, with 12 bases between them. The CDR3 is 15 amino acids. DNA of the CDR3: TGTGCCAGCAGCCCACAGGGCTTCTCTGGAAACACCATATATTTT. Amino acids: CASSPQGFSGNTIYF.

V and J are TRBV7-2 and TRBJ1-1, with D possibly TRBD1 on 5 matching bases. Germline CDR1 is SGHTA and CDR2 is FQGNSA. There are 14 residues in the CDR3. The ends were cut back, 0 bases at V and 6 bases at J, with 11 bases in the middle. The chain's CDR3 is CASSLAPGGAEAFF. CDR3 DNA sequence: TGTGCCAGCAGCTTAGCGCCGGGGGGGGCTGAAGCTTTCTTT.

This clonotype appeared a single time. The genes are TRBV7-6 and TRBJ1-4, with 7 bases aligning to TRBD1. V shed 5 bases and J 4 bases; nucleotides not matched to a gene: 4. The CDR3 is 14 residues long. Germline-derived CDR1 and CDR2 are SGHVS and FNYEAQ. The chain's CDR3 is CASSQTGNNEKLFF. CDR3 DNA sequence: TGTGCCAGCAGCCAGACAGGGAATAATGAAAAACTGTTTTTT. Combining the CDR3 with reference TRBV7-6 and TRBJ1-4 gives the whole variable domain GAGVSQSPRYKVTKRGQDVALRCDPISGHVSLYWYRQALGQGPEFLTYFNYEAQQDKSGLPNDRFSAERPEGSISTLTIQRTEQRDSAMYRCASSQTGNNEKLFFGSGTQLSVL.

V and J are TRBV6-5 and TRBJ2-7, with 9 positions matching TRBD2. The CDR3 totals 16 residues. The germline gives CDR1 MNHEY, CDR2 SVGAGI. V lost 2 bases to trimming and J lost 2 bases; unmatched junction nucleotides: 7. The DNA for the CDR3 is TGTGCCAGCAGTTACGCTGCTAGCGGGACCCCCTACGAGCAGTACTTC. This gives the protein CASSYAASGTPYEQYF.